The subject of this entry is one T cell receptor beta chain. The data are from a study of blood T cell repertoires in COVID-19. Study information: COVID-19 samples from acute and convalescent phases originated in the United States, Italy and Spain.

V was trimmed by 2 bases and J by 9 bases, leaving 8 bases between them. The CDR3 contains 13 residues. The protocol was immunoSEQ multiplex PCR, while the TCRdb copy is restricted to in-frame clones and leaves out a portion. The sample has roughly 24,000 clones; around 84% are singletons. This TCR was sampled from a woman aged 80 or over with acute or convalescent COVID-19. The chain joins TRBV12-3 or TRBV12-4 to TRBJ1-6; D is uncertain. The sequencing sample was made of peripheral blood. CDR3 nucleotide sequence: TGTGCCAGCAGTTTACTCGGGGTTTCACCCCTCCACTTT. Its protein is CASSLLGVSPLHF.